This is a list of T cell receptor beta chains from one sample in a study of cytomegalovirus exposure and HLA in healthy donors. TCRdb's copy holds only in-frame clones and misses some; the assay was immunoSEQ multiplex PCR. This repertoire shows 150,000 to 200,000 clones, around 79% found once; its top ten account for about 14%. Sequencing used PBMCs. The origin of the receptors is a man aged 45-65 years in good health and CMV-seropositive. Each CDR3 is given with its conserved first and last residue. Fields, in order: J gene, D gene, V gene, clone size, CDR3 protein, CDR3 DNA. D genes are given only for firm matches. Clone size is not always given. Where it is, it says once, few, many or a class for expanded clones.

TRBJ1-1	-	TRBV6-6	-	CASSYSGRGPTEAFF	TGTGCCAGCAGTTACTCGGGGCGTGGCCCCACTGAAGCTTTCTTT
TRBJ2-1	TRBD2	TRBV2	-	CASTRTSGGGNEQFF	TGTGCCAGCACCAGGACTAGCGGGGGGGGAAATGAGCAGTTCTTC
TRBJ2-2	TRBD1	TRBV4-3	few	CASSQGPGQGITGELFF	TGCGCCAGCAGCCAGGGCCCGGGACAGGGGATAACCGGGGAGCTGTTTTTT
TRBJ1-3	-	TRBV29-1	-	CSVAGDSGNTIYF	TGCAGCGTTGCAGGGGACTCTGGAAACACCATATATTTT
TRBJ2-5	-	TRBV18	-	CASSPPTVRETQYF	TGTGCCAGCTCACCACCGACAGTCAGGGAGACCCAGTACTTC
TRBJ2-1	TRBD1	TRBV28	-	CASAGTGSSNEQFF	TGTGCCAGTGCCGGGACAGGGTCGTCCAATGAGCAGTTCTTC
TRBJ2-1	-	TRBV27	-	CASSLTAGNEQFF	TGTGCCAGCAGTCTGACAGCAGGTAATGAGCAGTTCTTC
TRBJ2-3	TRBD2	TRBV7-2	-	CASSLVAGTSLRTDTQYF	TGTGCCAGCAGCTTAGTAGCCGGGACTAGCCTCCGCACAGATACGCAGTATTTT
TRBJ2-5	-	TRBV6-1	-	CASSEALLQETQYF	TGTGCCAGCAGTGAAGCGCTATTACAAGAGACCCAGTACTTC
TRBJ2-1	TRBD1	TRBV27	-	CASKGAGGYNEQFF	TGTGCCAGCAAGGGGGCAGGGGGTTATAATGAGCAGTTCTTC
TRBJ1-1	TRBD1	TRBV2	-	CASAPGQGAGRAEAFF	TGTGCCAGCGCACCGGGACAGGGGGCCGGTCGCGCTGAAGCTTTCTTT
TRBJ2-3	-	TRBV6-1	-	CASSEQGHSTDTQYF	TGTGCCAGCAGTGAACAGGGGCACTCCACAGATACGCAGTATTTT
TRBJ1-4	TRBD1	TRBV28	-	CASRAGGWEKLFF	TGTGCCAGCAGGGCAGGGGGCTGGGAAAAACTGTTTTTT
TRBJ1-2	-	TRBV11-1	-	CASSLEGRGAYGYTF	TGTGCCAGCAGCTTAGAGGGCAGGGGTGCCTATGGCTACACCTTC
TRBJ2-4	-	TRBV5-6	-	CASSLGVAKNIQYF	TGTGCCAGCAGCTTGGGAGTAGCCAAAAACATTCAGTACTTC
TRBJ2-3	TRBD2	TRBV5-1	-	CASSLDVAGWSTDTQYF	TGCGCCAGCAGCTTGGATGTAGCGGGGTGGAGCACAGATACGCAGTATTTT
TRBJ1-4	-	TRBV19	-	CASTGQTTLLFF	TGTGCCAGTACAGGACAGACGACTTTACTGTTTTTT
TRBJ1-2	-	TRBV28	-	CASSLARTGGTF	TGTGCCAGCAGTTTAGCCCGGACCGGGGGCACCTTC
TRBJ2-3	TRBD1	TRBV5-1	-	CASSSDRVADTQYF	TGCGCCAGCAGCTCCGACAGGGTAGCAGATACGCAGTATTTT
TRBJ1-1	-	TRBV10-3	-	CAISETGGMNTEAFF	TGTGCCATCAGTGAGACAGGAGGGATGAACACTGAAGCTTTCTTT
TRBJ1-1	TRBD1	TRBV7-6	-	CASSLVGQGRGEAFF	TGTGCCAGCAGCTTAGTCGGACAGGGTCGGGGTGAAGCTTTCTTT
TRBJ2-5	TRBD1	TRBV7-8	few	CASSPWQGALSETQYF	TGTGCCAGCAGCCCCTGGCAGGGGGCTTTGTCCGAGACCCAGTACTTC
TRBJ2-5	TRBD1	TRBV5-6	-	CASSLGQGATLETQYF	TGTGCCAGCAGCTTAGGACAGGGGGCCACGTTAGAGACCCAGTACTTC
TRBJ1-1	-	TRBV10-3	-	CAISDADSATLEAFF	TGTGCCATCAGTGATGCGGACAGCGCCACCCTTGAAGCTTTCTTT
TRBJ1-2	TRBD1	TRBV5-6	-	CASSLVGQGAKGYTF	TGTGCCAGCAGCTTGGTGGGACAGGGGGCTAAAGGCTACACCTTC
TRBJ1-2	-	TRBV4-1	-	CASSQPIRGTNYGYTF	TGCGCCAGCAGCCAACCCATCCGGGGGACTAACTATGGCTACACCTTC
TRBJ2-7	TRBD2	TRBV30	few	CAWRSGGAVSYEQYF	TGTGCCTGGAGGAGCGGGGGGGCCGTCTCCTACGAGCAGTACTTC
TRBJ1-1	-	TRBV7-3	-	CASSNQNDRAQGWTEAFF	TGTGCCAGCAGCAACCAAAACGACCGGGCCCAGGGATGGACTGAAGCTTTCTTT
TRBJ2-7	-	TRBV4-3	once	CASSQYFLGQRGEQYF	TGCGCCAGCAGCCAGTATTTTCTGGGACAAAGGGGAGAGCAGTACTTC
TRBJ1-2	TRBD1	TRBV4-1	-	CASSQRPGQGVGGYTF	TGCGCCAGCAGCCAAAGGCCGGGACAGGGGGTTGGTGGCTACACCTTC
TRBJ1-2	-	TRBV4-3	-	CASSQVTGTGSTF	TGCGCCAGCAGCCAAGTTACAGGGACGGGATCGACCTTC
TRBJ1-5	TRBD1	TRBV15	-	CATATDLTGGVQPQHF	TGTGCCACCGCAACCGATCTGACAGGGGGCGTTCAGCCCCAGCATTTT